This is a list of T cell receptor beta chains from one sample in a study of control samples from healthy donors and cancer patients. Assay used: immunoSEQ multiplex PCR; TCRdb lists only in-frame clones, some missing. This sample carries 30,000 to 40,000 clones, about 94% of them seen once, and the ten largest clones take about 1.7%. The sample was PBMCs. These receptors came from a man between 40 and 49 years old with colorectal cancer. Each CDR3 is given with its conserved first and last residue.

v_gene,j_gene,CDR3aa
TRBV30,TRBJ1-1,CGWGGGTEAFF
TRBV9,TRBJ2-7,CASSVGAVDEQYF
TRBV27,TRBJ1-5,CASSISGVGNQPQHF
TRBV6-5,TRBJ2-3,CASSYTPSNTQYF
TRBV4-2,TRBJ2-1,CASSHLSGASGGGEQFF
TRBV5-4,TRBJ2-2,CASSLERGELFF
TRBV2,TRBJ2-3,CASSEGDRGTTDTQYF
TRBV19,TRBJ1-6,CASSERHDNSPLHF
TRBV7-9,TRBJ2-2,CASSPTGGGNTGELFF
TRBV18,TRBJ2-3,CASSPTGTLLSDTQYF